This TCR beta chain originates from a study of T cell responses to AZD1222 COVID-19 vaccine. As regards this clone: Its antigen remains unidentified.

CDR1 is SGDLS and CDR2 is YYNGEE in the germline V gene. V dropped 3 bases and J dropped 9; count of bases not matched to a gene: 5. This CDR3 comprises 14 residues. Study-level findings and limits: Most donors were white British, females outnumbered males, and clonal diversity was possibly underestimated. The study identified only five to seven AZD1222 recipients as seropositive at baseline. Spike as a whole was targeted by vaccine-associated CD4 TCRs, dominant at 160-218 and 743-854.

Repertoires were generated with immunoSEQ multiplex PCR, while TCRdb's copy carries only in-frame clones and drops some. This sample has about 210,000 clones, with approximately 94% found just once. The sample was peripheral blood, taken 28 days after the second dose of the MenACWY control vaccine. This chain links TRBV9 with TRBJ2-1; 11 positions agree with TRBD1. This TCR derives from an adult who received the MenACWY meningococcal vaccine as a control. CDR3: CASSGGQGASEQFF. CDR3 nucleotides: TGTGCCAGCAGCGGCGGACAGGGGGCTAGTGAGCAGTTCTTC.